Listed below are T cell receptor beta chains from one sample, sequenced in a study of T-cell reconstitution after alpha-beta-depleted transplantation in children. One entry per CDR3 protein, called by TCRdb with MiXCR from the PCR reads. The sample carries under 250,000 distinct CDR3 sequences, around 25% recorded once. Sequences were derived from PBMCs, mostly from graft donor cells, sampled 360 days after TCRalphabeta/CD19-depleted stem cell transplant. The source is a female patient between 2 and 10 years old who had a stem cell transplant for congenital amegakaryocytic thrombocytopenia, so the T cells may come from the graft donor. Each CDR3 is given with its conserved first and last residue. The D gene is left open where the match is weak. Size is omitted from some rows. Given values are once, few, many or a class for expanded clones.

size	D	V	J	DNA	CDR3
few	TRBD2	TRBV6-1	TRBJ2-1	TGTGCCACCGAGGGGGGACTAGGGTTCAATGAGCAGTTCTTC	CATEGGLGFNEQFF
-	TRBD1	TRBV5-1	TRBJ1-1	TGCGCCAGCCCCCAGGGGGGTGAAGCTTTCTTT	CASPQGGEAFF
-	TRBD1	TRBV4-3	TRBJ2-7	TGCGCCAGCAGCTCGGTTGGGACAGGCGGCGAGCAGTACTTC	CASSSVGTGGEQYF
once	TRBD2	TRBV4-2	TRBJ2-7	TGTGCCAGCAGCCAAGATCGTCCGGAGCGGGAGTGGTACGAGCAGTACTTC	CASSQDRPEREWYEQYF
few	TRBD2	TRBV20-1	TRBJ2-3	TGCAGTGCTGCTCTGACTAGCGGGAGTACAGATACGCAGTATTTT	CSAALTSGSTDTQYF
many	TRBD2	TRBV29-1	TRBJ2-1	TGCAGCGTTGAAAAAGGACTAGCGGGGTACTACAATGAGCAGTTCTTC	CSVEKGLAGYYNEQFF
-	-	TRBV7-2	TRBJ2-4	TGTGCCAGCAGCTTAGTTCGTGACAGGGAGGACATTCAGTACTTC	CASSLVRDREDIQYF
few	TRBD2	TRBV7-9	TRBJ2-5	TGTGCCAGCAGCTCCTCCGCCGCACTAGCGGGGGAAGAGACCCAGTACTTC	CASSSSAALAGEETQYF
-	TRBD1	TRBV20-1	TRBJ2-7	TGCAGTGCTAGAGCAGGACCGGGACAGTACTACGAGCAGTACTTC	CSARAGPGQYYEQYF
few	-	TRBV4-1	TRBJ1-2	TGCGCCAGCAGCCAAGAGTATAACTATGGCTACACCTTC	CASSQEYNYGYTF
-	-	TRBV10-2	TRBJ2-7	TGCGCCAGCGAGGGCAGGGTCTCTAGGGAGCAGTACTTC	CASEGRVSREQYF